These T cell receptor beta chains were read from a single sample in a study of OX40 agonist ivuxolimab in advanced cancers. The assay was immunoSEQ multiplex PCR, and TCRdb's table has in-frame clones only and misses some. The sample holds some 41,000 clones; around 90% are singletons and the top ten take less than 0.7%. Sequences were derived from CD4+ or CD8+ T cells sorted from blood, sampled in a trial of the OX40 agonist ivuxolimab. Receptors originate from an adult with an advanced solid tumor such as melanoma, head and neck, liver or kidney cancer. CDR3s include the opening cysteine and the closing phenylalanine or tryptophan. The D gene is left open where the match is weak. Where a row states a size, it is once, few, many or the class of an expanded clone; other rows omit it.

V gene,CDR3 length,J gene,D gene,clone size,CDR3 protein,CDR3 DNA
TRBV20-1,10,TRBJ2-1,-,-,CSAIRREQFF,TGCAGTGCTATCCGACGTGAGCAGTTCTTC
TRBV4-1,18,TRBJ1-6,-,-,CASSQVLRGLSYNSPLHF,TGCGCCAGCAGCCAAGTATTGAGGGGATTATCCTATAATTCACCCCTCCACTTT
TRBV12-5,13,TRBJ2-1,-,few,CASALDRANEQFF,TGTGCTAGTGCCCTAGACAGAGCCAATGAGCAGTTCTTC
TRBV6-6,16,TRBJ2-1,-,-,CASSSRLRALDNEQFF,TGTGCCAGCAGTTCGAGGTTAAGGGCCCTGGACAATGAGCAGTTCTTC
TRBV5-8,16,TRBJ2-2,TRBD1,-,CASSPQSRGHPGELFF,TGTGCCAGCAGCCCGCAAAGTAGGGGGCACCCCGGGGAGCTGTTTTTT
TRBV11-3,13,TRBJ1-3,-,once,CASSLQPADTIYF,TGTGCCAGCAGCTTACAGCCGGCGGACACCATATATTTT
TRBV10-3,14,TRBJ2-1,TRBD1,-,CAIRTGSQGDEQFF,TGTGCCATACGGACAGGGTCTCAGGGCGATGAGCAGTTCTTC
TRBV18,18,TRBJ1-2,TRBD1,-,CASSPLYLTGGLDYGYTF,TGTGCCAGCTCACCTCTTTACTTGACAGGGGGCCTTGACTATGGCTACACCTTC
TRBV2,14,TRBJ1-1,-,-,CASSGRTANTEAFF,TGTGCCAGCAGTGGACGGACAGCCAACACTGAAGCTTTCTTT
TRBV5-1,12,TRBJ2-1,-,-,CASAREYNEQFF,TGCGCCAGCGCTCGCGAATACAATGAGCAGTTCTTC
TRBV2,13,TRBJ1-2,TRBD1,medium-sized,CASSGGTGARYTF,TGTGCCAGCAGTGGCGGGACAGGGGCCCGCTACACCTTC
TRBV9,16,TRBJ1-6,-,-,CASSANPSTYNSPLHF,TGTGCCAGCAGCGCGAACCCCTCAACCTATAATTCACCCCTCCACTTT
TRBV29-1,13,TRBJ2-2,-,-,CSGTVANTGELFF,TGCAGCGGGACAGTGGCGAACACCGGGGAGCTGTTTTTT
TRBV5-1,14,TRBJ2-2,TRBD1,-,CASDRDRATGELFF,TGCGCCAGTGACCGGGACAGAGCAACCGGGGAGCTGTTTTTT
TRBV9,15,TRBJ1-1,-,-,CASSFRPEGNTEAFF,TGTGCCAGCAGCTTTCGACCGGAGGGGAACACTGAAGCTTTCTTT
TRBV5-1,15,TRBJ1-4,-,few,CASSTTAFGSEKLFF,TGCGCCAGCAGCACAACAGCGTTCGGAAGTGAAAAACTGTTTTTT
TRBV5-1,13,TRBJ2-7,-,-,CASSLQQGYEQYF,TGCGCCAGCAGCTTGCAACAGGGATACGAGCAGTACTTC
TRBV13,15,TRBJ1-3,-,-,CASRLDGRRGNTIYF,TGTGCCAGCAGGTTGGACGGAAGGAGGGGAAACACCATATATTTT
TRBV5-1,13,TRBJ2-7,-,-,CASSKSGTVEQYF,TGCGCCAGCAGCAAATCCGGGACTGTCGAGCAGTACTTC
TRBV5-4,14,TRBJ2-5,-,few,CASSLQIAQETQYF,TGTGCCAGCAGCTTGCAGATAGCACAAGAGACCCAGTACTTC
TRBV4-1,16,TRBJ2-7,TRBD2,-,CASSQGLPSGGYEQYF,TGCGCCAGCAGCCAAGGCTTGCCTAGCGGGGGGTACGAGCAGTACTTC
TRBV7-9,14,TRBJ2-7,-,few,CASSPEGGWYEQYF,TGTGCCAGCAGCCCGGAGGGGGGCTGGTACGAGCAGTACTTC
TRBV9,16,TRBJ1-1,-,-,CASSATRTAGNTEAFF,TGTGCCAGCAGCGCAACGAGGACAGCAGGGAACACTGAAGCTTTCTTT
TRBV4-1,13,TRBJ2-7,-,-,CASSPGQAYEQYF,TGCGCCAGCAGCCCCGGACAAGCCTACGAGCAGTACTTC
TRBV9,15,TRBJ1-2,-,-,CASTRRDSESYGYTF,TGTGCCAGCACCCGACGGGACTCCGAGAGCTATGGCTACACCTTC
TRBV4-3,14,TRBJ2-5,-,-,CASSQDTGKETQYF,TGCGCCAGCAGCCAAGATACAGGAAAAGAGACCCAGTACTTC
TRBV19,12,TRBJ1-1,-,-,CASSPPFTEAFF,TGTGCCAGTAGTCCCCCATTCACTGAAGCTTTCTTT
TRBV6-5,13,TRBJ1-4,-,-,CASSTGLREKLFF,TGTGCCAGCAGTACAGGGTTGCGAGAAAAACTGTTTTTT
TRBV6-5,11,TRBJ1-2,-,-,CASSPSKRYTF,TGTGCCAGCAGTCCGAGCAAGCGCTACACCTTC
TRBV5-1,15,TRBJ2-5,TRBD1,-,CASSPPGQGQETQYF,TGCGCCAGCAGCCCCCCGGGACAGGGGCAAGAGACCCAGTACTTC
TRBV7-2,16,TRBJ1-1,-,-,CASSLPKRTVNTEAFF,TGTGCCAGCAGCTTACCTAAGAGGACGGTGAACACTGAAGCTTTCTTT
TRBV11-3,13,TRBJ2-7,-,-,CASSSPHLPEQYF,TGTGCCAGCAGCTCCCCTCACCTGCCAGAGCAGTACTTC